Presented here are 26 T cell receptor beta chains from one specimen sequenced in a study of metastatic and nonmetastatic thyroid tumors. TCRdb re-analyzed the PCR reads using MiXCR. The data show around 34,000 clones, 20% to 25% seen once. Thyroid surgery was preceded by no treatment in any patient. Sample: tumor tissue. The receptors stem from a male donor with papillary thyroid cancer or a benign thyroid nodule (not recorded which). Some clones in this sample may be carry-over from other donors' samples.

With respect to this clone: The germline gene is not matched at one end of the junction; a read error may be the cause. The gene calls are TRBV6-2 or TRBV6-3 and TRBJ2-2, with D unresolved. In germline, CDR1 is MNHEY, CDR2 SVGEGT. The CDR3 is 13 residues long. The CDR3 DNA sequence: TGTGCCAGCAGTTACTATGTCACCGGTGAGCTGTTTTTT. Translating gives CASSYYVTGELFF.

This clone came up many times. V and J are TRBV29-1 and TRBJ1-1; D is undetermined. The CDR3 covers 12 residues. Per the germline V gene, CDR1 is SQVTM and CDR2 is ANQGSEA. Trimming took off 1 base at V and 3 bases at J, with 6 bases between the two ends. CDR3 in amino acids: CSVEGADTEAFF. The CDR3 DNA follows: TGCAGCGTTGAAGGGGCAGACACTGAAGCTTTCTTT.

This clone was counted ten times or more. V gene TRBV7-2 combines with J gene TRBJ2-1, with D possibly called TRBD1 or TRBD2 (5 bases each). The germline gives CDR1 SGHTA, CDR2 FQGNSA. V lost 1 base and J 4 bases, leaving 11 bases between the germline ends. This CDR3 has 15 amino acids. CDR3 sequence reads: CASSLDGTKYNEQFF. CDR3 sequence (DNA): TGTGCCAGCAGCTTAGACGGGACCAAGTACAATGAGCAGTTCTTC.

There are a few counts of this clone. The chain carries TRBV11-2 and TRBJ2-1; 10 nucleotides line up with TRBD2. Trimming took 5 bases from V and 3 from J; bases not matched to a gene: 10. Germline loops: CDR1 SGHAT, CDR2 FQNNGV. This CDR3 region has 17 residues. This CDR3 is CASSPQIWTSGYNEQFF. The CDR3 DNA reads TGTGCCAGCAGCCCACAGATATGGACTAGCGGCTACAATGAGCAGTTCTTC. Supplemented by reference TRBV11-2 and TRBJ2-1, the full variable domain reads EAGVAQSPRYKIIEKRQSVAFWCNPISGHATLYWYQQILGQGPKLLIQFQNNGVVDDSQLPKDRFSAERLKGVDSTLKIQPAKLEDSAVYLCASSPQIWTSGYNEQFFGPGTRLTVL.

V and J are TRBV19 and TRBJ1-2; weak D call: TRBD1 (6 bases). Germline V gene lookup returns CDR1 LNHDA and CDR2 SQIVND (reference sequence). The V end was cut by 2 bases, the J end by 3 bases, with 16 bases between. This CDR3 spans 16 amino acids. This chain's CDR3 is CASSISRQVVDYGYTF. The CDR3 DNA is TGTGCCAGTAGTATATCGCGACAGGTTGTCGACTATGGCTACACCTTC.

V gene TRBV20-1 combines with J gene TRBJ2-7; D gene ambiguous. The CDR3 contains 13 residues. Trimming removed 8 bases at V and 6 bases at J, with 20 bases between. Germline CDR1 DFQATT, CDR2 SNEGSKA (reference sequence). The CDR3 sequence: CSHYVPLEPEQYF. The CDR3 nucleotides read TGCAGTCACTATGTCCCCCTAGAGCCCGAGCAGTACTTC.

Concerning this clone: This CDR3 is missing its conserved last phenylalanine or tryptophan, likely due to a read error. The rearrangement links TRBV5-1 to TRBJ2-7; weak D call: TRBD1 (6 bases). The CDR3 is 14 amino acids. Germline V gives CDR1 SGHRS, CDR2 YFSETQ. V was pared by 0 bases and J by 6 bases, with 13 bases between. The CDR3 region has the DNA TGCGCCAGCAGCTTGGGACAGGTGTTGTTCGAGCAGTACTCC. Its translation is CASSLGQVLFEQYS.

Comments on this clone: This clone may be a read error of a much larger clone one base away. Additional DNA sequences in this sample encode the identical CDR3. The chain employs TRBV28 and TRBJ2-5; D is unclear. In germline, CDR1 is MDHEN, CDR2 SYDVKM. CDR3 length: 14 amino acids. The CDR3 DNA sequence: TGTGCCAGCAGTCCCTACAGTTACCGAGAGACACAGTACTTC. It translates to CASSPYSYRETQYF.

The sample holds many counts of this clone. A much larger clone lies one base from this, so it may be a read error. Other DNA sequences in this sample translate to the same CDR3. The rearrangement uses TRBV6-1 and TRBJ2-5; TRBD2 aligns across 9 bases. After removal of 0 bases from V and 1 base from J, the junction contained 9 bases not matched to a gene. The CDR3 runs 18 residues. Looked up from germline, CDR1 is MNHNS and CDR2 is SASEGT. The CDR3, as DNA: TGTGCCAGCAGTGAAGCACCTTTGGGTAGCGGGGGCCAAGAGACCCAGTACTTC. Protein product: CASSEAPLGSGGQETQYF.

This clone was seen at least ten times. The chain is built from TRBV20-1 and TRBJ2-5; 10 positions agree with TRBD2. CDR3 size: 14 residues. Germline assignment: CDR1 DFQATT and CDR2 SNEGSKA (reference sequence). The trim removed 0 bases at V and 5 bases at J, leaving 3 bases unmatched. In DNA, the CDR3 is TGCAGTGCTAGAGAAGCGGGAGGGTTGGAGACCCAGTACTTC. It translates to CSAREAGGLETQYF.

Many counts were recorded for this clone. The rearrangement uses TRBV6-2 or TRBV6-3 and TRBJ1-1; perhaps TRBD1 as D (6 bases). The germline gives CDR1 MNHEY, CDR2 SVGEGT. The germline V and J ends were trimmed by 5 bases and 3 bases, with 13 bases remaining between them. The CDR3 extends over 14 amino acids. The CDR3 DNA is TGTGCCAGCAGTGTTCACAGGGTAGACACTGAAGCTTTCTTT. This gives the protein CASSVHRVDTEAFF.

Relative to its sample, this clone is medium-sized. The rearrangement joins TRBV6-1 to TRBJ2-7; D may be TRBD2 (6 bases). V lost 6 bases, J lost 2 bases, and 11 bases lay in between. CDR3 length: 13 amino acids. Germline lookup yields CDR1 MNHNS and CDR2 SASEGT. Here the CDR3 reads CASSAGRTYEQYF. As DNA, the CDR3 is TGTGCCAGCAGCGCGGGACGGACCTACGAGCAGTACTTC.

This clone has ten or more counts. The genes are TRBV30 and TRBJ2-3; D may be TRBD2 (6 bases). Germline CDR1 GTSNPN, CDR2 SVGIG (reference sequence). The CDR3 is 13 amino acids. V was cut by 2 bases and J by 2 bases, with 8 bases left in between. CDR3 residues: CAWSSGYTDTQYF. CDR3 nucleotide sequence: TGTGCCTGGAGTAGCGGGTACACAGATACGCAGTATTTT.

This clone was observed a few times. The chain couples TRBV6-1 to TRBJ2-1, with 7 bases lining up with TRBD1. The CDR3 covers 14 residues. CDR1 MNHNS and CDR2 SASEGT come from the germline V gene. With 8 bases clipped from V and 6 bases from J, the junction kept 10 bases outside the gene matches. The CDR3 loop is CASLTGQIGNEQFF. CDR3 DNA: TGTGCCAGCCTGACGGGACAGATAGGCAATGAGCAGTTCTTC.

The genes are TRBV30 and TRBJ2-3; tentatively, D is TRBD2 (5 bases). The germline gives CDR1 GTSNPN, CDR2 SVGIG (reference sequence). This CDR3 has 15 amino acids. V was shortened by 4 bases and J by 2 bases, with 16 bases between the two germline ends. As DNA, the CDR3 is TGTGCCTGGACCCCACGGGGATATCCCACAGATACGCAGTATTTT. The encoded protein is CAWTPRGYPTDTQYF.

This clone was detected only a few times. The chain joins TRBV27 to TRBJ2-7; the D gene could be TRBD1 or TRBD2 (5 bases each). CDR3 length equals 15 residues. V was trimmed by 0 bases and J by 2 bases, leaving 11 bases between them. Germline V gene lookup returns CDR1 MNHEY and CDR2 SMNVEV (reference sequence). For the CDR3, the DNA is TGTGCCAGCAGTTTATCAGGGGACCGACCCTACGAGCAGTACTTC. Protein product: CASSLSGDRPYEQYF.

This clone has a count of ten or more. The V and J genes are TRBV4-3 and TRBJ2-2; D possibly corresponds to TRBD2 (6 bases). CDR3 length: 14 amino acids. Deletions cut 4 bases from V and 5 bases from J, with 11 bases between. CDR1 and CDR2 (germline): LGHNA, YSLEER. CDR3 region: CASSPGRGTGELFF. CDR3 coding DNA: TGCGCCAGCAGCCCCGGGCGGGGAACCGGGGAGCTGTTTTTT.

The chain carries TRBV7-9 and TRBJ2-7, with D perhaps matching TRBD1 (6 bases). CDR1 and CDR2 from the germline V gene are SEHNR and FQNEAQ (reference sequence). V was pared by 8 bases and J by 1 base, with 9 bases between. This CDR3 comprises 12 residues. CDR3 coding DNA: TGTGCCAGCTGTACAGGGTCCTACGAGCAGTACTTC. It codes for CASCTGSYEQYF.

This clone was seen just once. The J gene is TRBJ2-7, the V gene TRBV11-3; tentative D call: TRBD2 (6 bases). Germline values: CDR1 SGHNT, CDR2 YENEEA. The CDR3 extends over 16 amino acids. Trimming stripped 5 bases from V and 7 bases from J, with 24 bases between. CDR3 DNA sequence: TGTGCCAGCAGCCCCGTGGTGGCTCGGCCCGGAGGGGAGCAGTACTTC. It is translated as CASSPVVARPGGEQYF.

This clone occurred a few times. V is TRBV2 and J is TRBJ2-7; D remains unclear. Germline CDR1 reads SNHLY; CDR2 reads FYNNEI. With 3 bases removed from V and 5 bases from J, the gap between germline ends came to 14 bases. This CDR3 region has 14 residues. The CDR3 DNA reads as TGTGCCAGCAGTGAGCGCAGTGGGCTAGACGAGCAGTACTTC. Residues: CASSERSGLDEQYF.

The CDR3 DNA is TGCGCCAGCAATCTAGGGGGGGCTGGTGAAGCTTTCTTT. Translated, it gives CASNLGGAGEAFF. The genes are TRBV5-1 and TRBJ1-1; a weak D match, TRBD1 (6 bases). Germline values: CDR1 SGHRS, CDR2 YFSETQ. The CDR3 runs 13 residues. Trimming stripped 6 bases from V and 7 bases from J, with 16 bases between.

Many counts were recorded for this clone. This sequence joins TRBV5-4 and TRBJ1-5; 8 nucleotides line up with TRBD1. This CDR3 is built from 13 residues. J was trimmed by 7 bases and V by 2 bases; bases with no gene match: 2. Germline lookup yields CDR1 SGHNT and CDR2 YYREEE (reference sequence). The CDR3 region is CASSFDRGQPQHF. The CDR3 DNA reads TGTGCCAGCAGCTTTGACAGGGGCCAGCCCCAGCATTTT.

The chain combines TRBV20-1 with TRBJ2-7, with 7 bases aligning to TRBD2. Per germline, CDR1 DFQATT and CDR2 SNEGSKA (reference sequence). Trimming took 2 bases from V and 0 from J; bases not matched to a gene: 10. The CDR3 contains 16 residues. For the CDR3, the DNA is TGCAGTGCTAGACCTATGGGGGGGAGAATCTCCTACGAGCAGTACTTC. Amino acids: CSARPMGGRISYEQYF.

This clone was observed at least ten times. V gene TRBV20-1 combines with J gene TRBJ2-5; 10 bases are shared with TRBD2. J lost 4 bases, V lost 3 bases, and 2 bases had no gene match. Germline lookup yields CDR1 DFQATT and CDR2 SNEGSKA (reference sequence). The length of the CDR3 is 13 residues. The CDR3 DNA reads TGCAGTGCTAGCAAGCGGGAGGGAGAGACCCAGTACTTC. As protein: CSASKREGETQYF.

This clone has just a few counts. The genes are TRBV6-2 or TRBV6-3 and TRBJ1-1; no clear D gene. Germline assignment: CDR1 MNHEY and CDR2 SVGEGT. The CDR3 is 16 residues long. Trimming cost V 0 bases and J 2 bases, with 13 bases left between them. The CDR3 sequence: CASSYSILSTNTEAFF. DNA for the CDR3: TGTGCCAGCAGTTACTCGATTCTATCCACCAACACTGAAGCTTTCTTT.

This clone occurred many times. The chain has TRBV7-6 and TRBJ2-2; no firm D call. Trimming pared 3 bases from V and 5 bases from J, leaving 13 bases between. This CDR3 comprises 15 residues. Germline V gene data show CDR1 as SGHVS and CDR2 as FNYEAQ. In nucleotides, the CDR3 is TGTGCCAGCAGCTTCCGGACCAGCCGTACCGGGGAGCTGTTTTTT. This codes for CASSFRTSRTGELFF. The full variable domain, completed using reference TRBV7-6 and TRBJ2-2, is GAGVSQSPRYKVTKRGQDVALRCDPISGHVSLYWYRQALGQGPEFLTYFNYEAQQDKSGLPNDRFSAERPEGSISTLTIQRTEQRDSAMYRCASSFRTSRTGELFFGEGSRLTVL.